Following are 26 T cell receptor beta chains from one sample sequenced in a study of blood T cell repertoires in COVID-19. Clones were read by immunoSEQ multiplex PCR, and TCRdb kept only the in-frame ones, dropping some. The sample holds hundreds of thousands of clones; roughly 90% are singletons and the top ten take 3%. The sequenced sample consisted of peripheral blood. The source is a woman in her 30s with COVID-19, enrolled during active disease.

V gene TRBV6-5 combines with J gene TRBJ2-5, with a possible D match to TRBD1 (5 bases). The CDR3 has 14 residues. From germline, CDR1 is MNHEY and CDR2 SVGAGI. V was cut by 4 bases and J by 0 bases, with 9 bases left in between. The CDR3 sequence: CASSLGVYQETQYF. In DNA, the CDR3 is TGTGCCAGCAGTTTAGGGGTGTACCAAGAGACCCAGTACTTC.

The chain uses TRBV18 and TRBJ2-3, with a weak D call TRBD2 (6 bases). V lost 2 bases to trimming and J lost 3 bases, with 9 bases between them. Germline V gene sequence: CDR1 KGHSH, CDR2 LQKENI. CDR3 length equals 14 residues. DNA of the CDR3: TGTGCCAGCTCACCATTGCTAGCGACAGATACGCAGTATTTT. Its protein is CASSPLLATDTQYF.

The rearrangement uses TRBV10-2 and TRBJ2-7; 8 nucleotides agree with TRBD2. This CDR3 spans 14 amino acids. V gave up 8 bases and J gave up 0 bases; unmatched junction bases: 6. Germline loops: CDR1 WSHSY, CDR2 SAAADI. The DNA for the CDR3 is TGCGCCAGCCGCCTAGCGGGCCTCTCCTACGAGCAGTACGTC. This translates into CASRLAGLSYEQYV.

The chain combines TRBV6-6 with TRBJ2-2; 7 nucleotides line up with TRBD1. The germline CDR1 and CDR2 sequences are MNHNY and SVGAGI (reference sequence). Losses at the gene ends were 7 bases for V and 0 bases for J; bases not matched to a gene: 5. The CDR3 contains 15 residues. CDR3 sequence: CASNHGTANTGELFF. In DNA form, the CDR3 reads TGTGCCAGCAATCACGGGACAGCGAACACCGGGGAGCTGTTTTTT.

The chain uses TRBV2 and TRBJ1-4; a weak D match, TRBD1 (6 bases). There are 18 residues in the CDR3. Trimming removed 4 bases from V and 0 bases from J, with 18 bases in between. Germline V lookup: CDR1 SNHLY, CDR2 FYNNEI. CDR3 residues: CASSASRGGRATNEKLFF. CDR3 coding DNA: TGTGCCAGCAGTGCTAGCAGGGGAGGGCGGGCAACTAATGAAAAACTGTTTTTT.

The chain couples TRBV6-2 or TRBV6-3 to TRBJ1-4; D might be TRBD1 (5 bases). The germline V and J ends were trimmed by 1 base and 6 bases, with 6 bases remaining between them. Germline CDR1 reads MNHEY; CDR2 reads SVGEGT. The CDR3 has 13 residues. The CDR3 DNA is TGTGCCAGCAGTTACTTCAGGGATGAAAAACTGTTTTTT. Translation gives CASSYFRDEKLFF.

The chain uses TRBV6-5 and TRBJ2-7, with D possibly matching TRBD1 (6 bases). Germline V CDR1 and CDR2: MNHEY, SVGAGI. Trimming pared 6 bases from V and 3 bases from J, leaving 12 bases between. There are 13 residues in the CDR3. The CDR3: CASSLTGYYEQYV. The DNA for the CDR3 is TGTGCCAGCAGCCTCACAGGGTACTACGAGCAGTACGTC.

V gene TRBV6-5 combines with J gene TRBJ2-5; D is possibly TRBD2 (6 bases). CDR1 MNHEY and CDR2 SVGAGI come from the germline V gene. CDR3 size: 14 residues. V was clipped by 3 bases and J by 3 bases, with 11 bases between them. The CDR3 loop reads CASSYSTGEETQYF. For the CDR3, the DNA is TGTGCCAGCAGTTATTCGACGGGGGAAGAGACCCAGTACTTC.

The genes are TRBV28 and TRBJ1-1; TRBD1 might be the D (6 bases). The CDR3 has 13 amino acids. Germline CDR1 and CDR2: MDHEN and SYDVKM. Trimming stripped 3 bases from V and 6 bases from J, with 11 bases between. The CDR3, as DNA: TGTGCCAGCAGTTTCGCCTGGACAGCTGAAGCTTTCTTT. The encoded protein is CASSFAWTAEAFF.

This clone showed up just once. This rearrangement joins TRBV11-3 to TRBJ2-1; 9 bases line up with TRBD2. V was clipped by 0 bases and J by 13 bases; unmatched bases: 7. Germline lookup yields CDR1 SGHNT and CDR2 YENEEA. CDR3 length: 14 amino acids. As DNA, the CDR3 is TGTGCCAGCAGCTTAGAAGCGGGAGGCATGAAACAGTTCTTC. Its translation: CASSLEAGGMKQFF.

V usage is TRBV11-3 and J usage is TRBJ2-3, with 12 bases aligning to TRBD1. This CDR3 has 14 residues. Germline loops: CDR1 SGHNT, CDR2 YENEEA. The V segment lost 6 bases and the J segment 8 bases; nucleotides outside the gene matches: 6. The CDR3 nucleotides are TGTGCCAGCAGGACCGGGACAGGGGGCGGTACGCAGTATTTT. This encodes CASRTGTGGGTQYF.

The V call is TRBV7-2, the J call TRBJ2-1; 8 nucleotides align to TRBD2. Looked up from germline, CDR1 is SGHTA and CDR2 is FQGNSA. With V trimmed by 6 bases and J by 8 bases, 12 bases remained unmatched. This CDR3 has 15 residues. The CDR3 reads CASRRSGSGVDEQFF. DNA of the CDR3: TGTGCCAGCAGGAGAAGCGGGAGCGGGGTCGATGAGCAGTTCTTC.

This chain connects TRBV28 to TRBJ2-1, with a possible D match to TRBD1 (5 bases). The CDR3 totals 13 residues. V was cut by 6 bases and J by 10 bases, with 16 bases left in between. Germline CDR1 MDHEN, CDR2 SYDVKM. The CDR3 sequence: CASRAGNPGEQFF. For the CDR3, the DNA is TGTGCCAGCAGGGCAGGGAACCCTGGAGAGCAGTTCTTC.

The rearrangement links TRBV27 to TRBJ2-2; 9 bases map to TRBD2. Germline-derived CDR1 and CDR2 are MNHEY and SMNVEV (reference sequence). The J segment lost 4 bases and the V segment lost 4 bases, leaving 10 bases of the junction unmatched. CDR3 length: 17 amino acids. The CDR3 sequence is CASSSPGGRAATGELFF. CDR3 bases: TGTGCCAGCAGTTCCCCCGGCGGGAGGGCCGCCACCGGGGAGCTGTTTTTT.

The gene calls are TRBV14 and TRBJ1-6, with 9 positions matching TRBD1. The trim removed 1 base at V and 7 bases at J, leaving 5 bases unmatched. The germline V gene has CDR1 SGHDN and CDR2 FVKESK. The CDR3 covers 16 residues. The CDR3 DNA is TGTGCCAGCAGCCAAGGGGGACAGGGTCGAAATTCACCCCTCCACTTT. Translation gives CASSQGGQGRNSPLHF.

The chain recombines TRBV7-8 with TRBJ1-2, with D maybe TRBD1 (5 bases). Trimming took off 5 bases at V and 8 bases at J, with 18 bases between the two ends. The CDR3 totals 14 residues. Germline CDR1 reads SGHVS; CDR2 reads FQNEAQ. CDR3: CASSPGPLGGGYTF. CDR3 sequence (DNA): TGTGCCAGCAGCCCCGGCCCCCTGGGGGGAGGCTACACCTTC.

The V gene is TRBV27, the J gene TRBJ2-7, with 8 bases fitting TRBD1. Germline assignment: CDR1 MNHEY and CDR2 SMNVEV (reference sequence). This CDR3 has 13 amino acids. Trimming removed 3 bases from V and 6 bases from J; junction bases left unmatched: 4. The CDR3 spells CASSLSRGREQYF. In DNA, the CDR3 is TGTGCCAGCAGTTTGTCCAGGGGGCGCGAGCAGTACTTC.

The gene calls are TRBV11-2 and TRBJ2-3; TRBD1 might be the D (6 bases). V gave up 2 bases and J gave up 3 bases, with 24 bases separating them. Germline V gives CDR1 SGHAT, CDR2 FQNNGV. This CDR3 region has 19 residues. The DNA for the CDR3 is TGTGCCAGCAGCTTACGGTTGATCGCCAGGGGAAGGCTAACAGATACGCAGTATTTT. Residues: CASSLRLIARGRLTDTQYF.

The chain uses TRBV7-8 and TRBJ1-5; the match to TRBD1 covers 7 bases. This CDR3 spans 15 amino acids. Germline V gives CDR1 SGHVS, CDR2 FQNEAQ. After removal of 5 bases from V and 0 bases from J, the junction contained 4 bases not matched to a gene. The CDR3 coding sequence is TGTGCCAGCAGCGGGACAGAGAATAGCAATCAGCCCCAGCATTTT. Protein product: CASSGTENSNQPQHF.

The gene calls are TRBV5-1 and TRBJ2-5; 10 positions agree with TRBD1. The trim removed 4 bases at V and 5 bases at J, leaving 5 bases unmatched. This CDR3 is 14 amino acids long. The germline CDR1 and CDR2 sequences are SGHRS and YFSETQ. CDR3 nucleotide sequence: TGCGCCAGCAGCCCGGGACAGGGGTATGAGACCCAGTACTTC. This gives the protein CASSPGQGYETQYF.

A single count supports this clone. This chain joins TRBV5-1 and TRBJ2-5; TRBD2 aligns across 11 bases. The germline V gene has CDR1 SGHRS and CDR2 YFSETQ. This CDR3 spans 16 amino acids. The V segment lost 3 bases and the J segment 5 bases; nucleotides outside the gene matches: 9. The CDR3 protein is CASSSMTSGEGETQYF. In DNA form, the CDR3 reads TGCGCCAGCAGCTCAATGACTAGCGGGGAAGGGGAGACCCAGTACTTC.

This rearrangement joins TRBV7-9 to TRBJ2-2; tentatively, D is TRBD1 (7 bases). The CDR3 is 15 residues long. The V end lost 4 bases, the J end lost 1 base, and 10 bases lay between the germline ends. Germline assignment: CDR1 SEHNR and CDR2 FQNEAQ (reference sequence). In DNA form, the CDR3 reads TGTGCCAGCAGCTCCCAGGGGGGGAACACCGGGGAGCTGTTTTTT. The encoded protein is CASSSQGGNTGELFF.

The genes are TRBV29-1 and TRBJ1-1; 8 positions match TRBD1. Trimming removed 1 base from V and 0 bases from J; junction bases left unmatched: 10. The CDR3 loop spans 17 amino acids. Per germline, CDR1 SQVTM and CDR2 ANQGSEA. CDR3 region: CSVEGGTGRLMNTEAFF. The CDR3 DNA is TGCAGCGTTGAAGGGGGGACAGGAAGACTCATGAACACTGAAGCTTTCTTT.

This clone was seen more than once but under ten times. The rearrangement uses TRBV2 and TRBJ1-2; TRBD1 aligns across 7 bases. J was trimmed by 6 bases and V by 0 bases; bases with no gene match: 10. CDR3 size: 16 residues. Germline loops: CDR1 SNHLY, CDR2 FYNNEI. The CDR3 region is CASSEARGTARDGYTF. The CDR3 nucleotides are TGTGCCAGCAGTGAAGCAAGAGGGACAGCGAGGGATGGCTACACCTTC.

V usage is TRBV9 and J usage is TRBJ2-2; D ambiguous. The CDR3 has 16 residues. CDR1 and CDR2 (germline): SGDLS, YYNGEE. Trimming removed 2 bases from V and 1 base from J, with 12 bases in between. CDR3 coding DNA: TGTGCCAGCAGCGTGCTAAAGGCAGGGAACACCGGGGAGCTGTTTTTT. Protein product: CASSVLKAGNTGELFF.

V and J are TRBV12-5 and TRBJ2-5, with no clear D. CDR3 size: 13 residues. The V gene's germline CDR1 is LGHNT and CDR2 FRNRAP. Trimming cost V 6 bases and J 3 bases, with 11 bases left between them. The CDR3 DNA sequence: TGTGCTAGTGGGTTGTCCGGAGAAGAGACCCAGTACTTC. Protein sequence: CASGLSGEETQYF. The full variable domain, its missing parts supplied by reference TRBV12-5 and TRBJ2-5, is DARVTQTPRHKVTEMGQEVTMRCQPILGHNTVFWYRQTMMQGLELLAYFRNRAPLDDSGMPKDRFSAEMPDATLATLKIQPSEPRDSAVYFCASGLSGEETQYFGPGTRLLVL.